These T cell receptor beta chains were read from a single sample in a study of Graves' ophthalmopathy and Graves' hyperthyroidism. TCRdb used MiXCR to reprocess the multiplex PCR reads, holding one entry per CDR3 protein. The table lists about 500,000 distinct CDR3 sequences, about 35% of them singletons. The sequencing input was peripheral blood or thyroid tissue (not recorded which). The origin of the receptors is an adult man with Graves' hyperthyroidism. The CDR3 runs from the conserved cysteine through the conserved F or W. The D gene is left open where the match is weak. Some rows mark clone size as missing; the rest say once, few, many or name a class of expanded clone.

D gene	clone size	V gene	J gene	CDR3 protein	CDR3 DNA
NA	NA	TRBV10-3	TRBJ2-5	CAISERGRTSQETQYF	TGTGCCATCAGCGAACGAGGACGGACTTCTCAAGAGACCCAGTACTTC
TRBD1	many	TRBV20-1	TRBJ2-5	CSARKMTGGQETQYF	TGCAGTGCTAGGAAGATGACAGGGGGCCAAGAGACCCAGTACTTC
TRBD1	NA	TRBV2	TRBJ1-4	CASSGQGAPEKLFF	TGTGCCAGCAGTGGACAGGGCGCTCCTGAAAAACTGTTTTTT
NA	few	TRBV14	TRBJ1-6	CASSHAGYNSPLHF	TGTGCCAGCAGCCATGCAGGTTATAATTCACCCCTCCACTTT
NA	NA	TRBV29-1	TRBJ1-5	CSSRHLSNQPQHF	TGCAGCTCCCGACACCTTAGCAATCAGCCCCAGCATTTT
TRBD2	many	TRBV2	TRBJ2-5	CASSTGTSGLYQETQYF	TGTGCCAGCAGCACCGGGACTAGCGGCCTGTACCAAGAGACCCAGTACTTC
NA	many	TRBV9	TRBJ1-3	CASSVGPSSGNTIYF	TGTGCCAGCAGCGTAGGTCCGAGCTCTGGAAACACCATATATTTT
NA	NA	TRBV10-3	TRBJ2-7	CASSYSPGLVEQYF	TGTGCCAGCAGTTACTCCCCGGGGCTGGTCGAGCAGTACTTC
NA	few	TRBV30	TRBJ2-5	CAWSVGLKETQYF	TGTGCCTGGAGTGTTGGGCTGAAAGAGACCCAGTACTTC
TRBD1	NA	TRBV20-1	TRBJ1-5	CSASPGTGANQPQHF	TGCAGTGCTAGTCCCGGGACAGGGGCAAATCAGCCCCAGCATTTT
NA	many	TRBV20-1	TRBJ1-2	CSARDRRLPLNYGYTF	TGCAGTGCTAGAGACAGGAGGCTACCTCTTAACTATGGCTACACCTTC
NA	few	TRBV4-2	TRBJ2-7	CASSQDRESRWQYF	TGTGCCAGCAGCCAAGATAGGGAAAGTAGGTGGCAGTACTTC
NA	few	TRBV29-1	TRBJ2-2	CSGRAGANTGELFF	TGCAGCGGACGGGCAGGGGCGAACACCGGGGAGCTGTTTTTT
NA	NA	TRBV10-3	TRBJ1-6	CAISVGTGNSPLHF	TGTGCTATCAGCGTGGGCACAGGTAATTCACCCCTCCACTTT
TRBD2	NA	TRBV7-9	TRBJ2-2	CASSLLAGANGELFF	TGTGCCAGCAGCTTATTGGCGGGAGCGAACGGGGAGCTGTTTTTT